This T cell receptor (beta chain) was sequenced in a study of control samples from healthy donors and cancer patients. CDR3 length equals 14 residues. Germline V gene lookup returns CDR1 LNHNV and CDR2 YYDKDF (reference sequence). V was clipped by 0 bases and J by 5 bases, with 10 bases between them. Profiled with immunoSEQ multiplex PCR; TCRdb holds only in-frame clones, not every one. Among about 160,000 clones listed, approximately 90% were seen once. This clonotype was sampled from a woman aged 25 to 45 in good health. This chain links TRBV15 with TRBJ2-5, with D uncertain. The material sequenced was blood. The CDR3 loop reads CATSRDNGGETQYF. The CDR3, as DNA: TGTGCCACCAGCAGAGATAACGGCGGCGAGACCCAGTACTTC.